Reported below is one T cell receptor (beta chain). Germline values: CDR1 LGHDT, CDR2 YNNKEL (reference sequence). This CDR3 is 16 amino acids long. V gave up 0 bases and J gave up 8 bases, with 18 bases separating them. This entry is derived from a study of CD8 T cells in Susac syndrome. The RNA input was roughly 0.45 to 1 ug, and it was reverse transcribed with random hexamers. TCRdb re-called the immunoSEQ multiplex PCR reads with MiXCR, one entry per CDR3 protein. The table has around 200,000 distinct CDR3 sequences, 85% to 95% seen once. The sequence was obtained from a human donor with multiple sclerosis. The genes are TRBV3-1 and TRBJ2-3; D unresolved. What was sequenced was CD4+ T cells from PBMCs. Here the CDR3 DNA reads TGTGCCAGCAGCCAAGAATTTCGAGACCCTCGTGGTACGCAGTATTTT. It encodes CASSQEFRDPRGTQYF.